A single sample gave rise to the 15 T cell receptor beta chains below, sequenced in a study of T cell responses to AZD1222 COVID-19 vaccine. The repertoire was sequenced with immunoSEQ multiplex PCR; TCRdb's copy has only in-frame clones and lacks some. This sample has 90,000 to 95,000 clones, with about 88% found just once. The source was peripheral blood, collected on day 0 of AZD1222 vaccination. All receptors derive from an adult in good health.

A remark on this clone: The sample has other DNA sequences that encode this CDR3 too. The chain's CDR3 is CASSYSQGGNQPQHF. As DNA, the CDR3 is TGTGCCAGCAGTTACTCGCAAGGGGGCAATCAGCCCCAGCATTTT. The chain combines TRBV6-2 or TRBV6-3 with TRBJ1-5; D possibly corresponds to TRBD1 (5 bases). Germline values: CDR1 MNHEY, CDR2 SVGEGT. The germline V and J ends were trimmed by 0 bases and 2 bases, with 8 bases remaining between them. The CDR3 sequence is 15 residues long.

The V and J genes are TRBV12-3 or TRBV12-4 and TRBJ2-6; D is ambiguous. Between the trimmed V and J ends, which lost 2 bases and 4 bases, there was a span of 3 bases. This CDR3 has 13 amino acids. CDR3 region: CASSLRGANVLTF. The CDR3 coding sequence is TGTGCCAGCAGTTTAAGGGGGGCCAACGTCCTGACTTTC.

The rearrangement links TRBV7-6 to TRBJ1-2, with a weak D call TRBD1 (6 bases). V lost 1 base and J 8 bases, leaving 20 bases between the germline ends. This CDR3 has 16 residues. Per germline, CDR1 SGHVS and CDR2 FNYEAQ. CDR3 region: CASSLEWRAGGQGYTF. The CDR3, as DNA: TGTGCCAGCAGCTTAGAATGGCGGGCGGGGGGCCAGGGCTACACCTTC.

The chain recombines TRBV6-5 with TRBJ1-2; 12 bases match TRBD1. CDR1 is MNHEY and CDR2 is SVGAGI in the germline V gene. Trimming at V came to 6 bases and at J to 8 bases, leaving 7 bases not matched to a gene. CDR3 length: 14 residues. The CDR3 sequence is CASSPGQGAEGYTF. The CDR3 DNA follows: TGTGCCAGCAGCCCGGGACAGGGGGCAGAAGGCTACACCTTC.

The CDR3 here is CASSLGHLYEQYF. CDR3 bases: TGTGCCAGCAGCTTGGGTCACCTCTACGAGCAGTACTTC. The rearrangement links TRBV5-5 to TRBJ2-7; D gene ambiguous. Germline V gene data show CDR1 as SGHKS and CDR2 as YYEKEE (reference sequence). This CDR3 has 13 residues. With 0 bases removed from V and 3 bases from J, the gap between germline ends came to 7 bases.

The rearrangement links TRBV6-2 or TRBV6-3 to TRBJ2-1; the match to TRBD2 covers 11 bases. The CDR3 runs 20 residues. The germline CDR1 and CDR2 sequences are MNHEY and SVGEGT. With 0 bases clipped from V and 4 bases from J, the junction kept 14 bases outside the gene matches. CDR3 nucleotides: TGTGCCAGCAGTTACTCCCCTTTTGAACTAGCGGGGGCCCAATACAATGAGCAGTTCTTC. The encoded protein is CASSYSPFELAGAQYNEQFF.

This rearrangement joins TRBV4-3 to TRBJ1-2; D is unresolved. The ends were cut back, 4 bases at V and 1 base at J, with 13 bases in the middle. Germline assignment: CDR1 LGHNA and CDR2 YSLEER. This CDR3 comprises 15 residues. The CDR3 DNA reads TGCGCCAGCAGCCCCGAGACGGAGTTTAACTATGGCTACACCTTC. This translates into CASSPETEFNYGYTF.

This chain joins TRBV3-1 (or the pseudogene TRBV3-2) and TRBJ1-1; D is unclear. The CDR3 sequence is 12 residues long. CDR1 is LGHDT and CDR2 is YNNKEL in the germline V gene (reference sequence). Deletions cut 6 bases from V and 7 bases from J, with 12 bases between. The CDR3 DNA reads TGTGCCAGCAGGGGATCCCTGGGTGAAGCTTTCTTT. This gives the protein CASRGSLGEAFF.

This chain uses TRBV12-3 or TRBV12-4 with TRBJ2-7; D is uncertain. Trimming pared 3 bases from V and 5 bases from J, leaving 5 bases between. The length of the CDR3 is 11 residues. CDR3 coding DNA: TGTGCCAGCAGTTTTTTGAACGAGCAGTACTTC. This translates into CASSFLNEQYF.

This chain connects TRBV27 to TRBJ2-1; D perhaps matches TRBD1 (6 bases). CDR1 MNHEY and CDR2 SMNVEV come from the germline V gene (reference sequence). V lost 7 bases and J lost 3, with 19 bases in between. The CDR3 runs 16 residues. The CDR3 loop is CASTRVGDNNYNEQFF. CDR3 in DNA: TGTGCCAGCACCAGGGTAGGGGACAATAACTACAATGAGCAGTTCTTC.

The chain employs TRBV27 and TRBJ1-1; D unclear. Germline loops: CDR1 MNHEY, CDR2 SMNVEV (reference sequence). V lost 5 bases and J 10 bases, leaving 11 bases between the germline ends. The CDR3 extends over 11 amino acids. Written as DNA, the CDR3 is TGTGCCAGCAGTACGCCTGGGCCAGCTTTCTTT. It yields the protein CASSTPGPAFF.

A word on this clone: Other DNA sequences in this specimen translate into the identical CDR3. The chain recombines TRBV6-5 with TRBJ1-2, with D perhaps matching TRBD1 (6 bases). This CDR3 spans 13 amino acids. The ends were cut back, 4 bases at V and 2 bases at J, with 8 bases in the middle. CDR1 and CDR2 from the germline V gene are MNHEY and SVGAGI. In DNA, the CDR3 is TGTGCCAGCAGTTCTGGACAGAACTATGGCTACACCTTC. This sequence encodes CASSSGQNYGYTF.

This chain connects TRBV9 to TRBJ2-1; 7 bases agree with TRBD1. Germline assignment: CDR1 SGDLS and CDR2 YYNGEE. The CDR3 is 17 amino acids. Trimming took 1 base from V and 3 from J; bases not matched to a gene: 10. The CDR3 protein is CASSVRDSPGFYNEQFF. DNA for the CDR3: TGTGCCAGCAGCGTACGGGACAGCCCCGGTTTCTACAATGAGCAGTTCTTC.

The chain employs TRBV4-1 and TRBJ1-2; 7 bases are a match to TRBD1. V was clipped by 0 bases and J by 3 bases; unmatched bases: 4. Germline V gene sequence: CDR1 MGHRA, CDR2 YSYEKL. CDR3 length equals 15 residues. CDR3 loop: CASSQDRGTDYGYTF. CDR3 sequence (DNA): TGCGCCAGCAGCCAAGACAGGGGGACGGACTATGGCTACACCTTC.

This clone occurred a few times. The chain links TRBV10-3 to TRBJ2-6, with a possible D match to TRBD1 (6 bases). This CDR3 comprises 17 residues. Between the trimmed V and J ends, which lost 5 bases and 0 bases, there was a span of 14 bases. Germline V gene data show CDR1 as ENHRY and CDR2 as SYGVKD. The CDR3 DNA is TGTGCCATCAGTAGGGGGTCAGCGGCCTCTGGGGCCAACGTCCTGACTTTC. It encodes CAISRGSAASGANVLTF.